Listed below are T cell receptor beta chains from one sample, sequenced in a study of T cell clonotyping in hematopoietic cell transplantation. TCRdb keeps only in-frame clones here, not all; method: immunoSEQ multiplex PCR. The data hold over 10,000 clones, with around 49% observed a single time. The specimen was peripheral blood mononuclear cells. These receptors were obtained from a man in his fifties in good health. Some clones in this sample may be carry-over from other donors' samples. Both conserved end residues are part of each CDR3. D genes are given only for firm matches. Rows may omit the clone size; those that give it use once, few, many or a size class.

size: -
V: TRBV28
D: -
J: TRBJ2-7
DNA: TGTGCCAGTGTCCTTGGGACTGGCGTTGGCGAGCAGTACTTC
CDR3: CASVLGTGVGEQYF

size: -
V: TRBV5-5
D: TRBD1
J: TRBJ2-5
DNA: TGTGCCAGCAGGGACAGGGAGTTCCAAGAGACCCAGTACTTC
CDR3: CASRDREFQETQYF

size: -
V: TRBV25-1
D: -
J: TRBJ1-2
DNA: TGTGCCAGCGGACATTTTCTATATGGCTACACCTTC
CDR3: CASGHFLYGYTF

size: few
V: TRBV4-2
D: -
J: TRBJ2-7
DNA: TGTGCCAGCAGCTCGGAATTCAGGGCTTACGAGCAGTACTTC
CDR3: CASSSEFRAYEQYF

size: -
V: TRBV6-5
D: TRBD1
J: TRBJ2-1
DNA: TGTGCCAGCAGACAGGGGTCCTACAATGAGCAGTTCTTC
CDR3: CASRQGSYNEQFF

size: -
V: TRBV5-8
D: TRBD1
J: TRBJ2-7
DNA: TGTGCCAGCTGTAGGGTGTCGGGGACAGGGATCTCCTACGAGCAGTACTTC
CDR3: CASCRVSGTGISYEQYF

size: few
V: TRBV6-1
D: TRBD2
J: TRBJ2-7
DNA: TGTGCCAGCAGTGGGACTAGCGGGAGGCGAGCCCTCTCCTACGAGCAGTACTTC
CDR3: CASSGTSGRRALSYEQYF

size: -
V: TRBV6-6
D: -
J: TRBJ1-1
DNA: TGTGCCAGCAGTTTGGGGTACGGTGAGAACACTGAAGCTTTCTTT
CDR3: CASSLGYGENTEAFF

size: few
V: TRBV14
D: -
J: TRBJ1-6
DNA: TGTGCCAGCAGCCAGGGCCGCTATAATTCACCCCTCCACTTT
CDR3: CASSQGRYNSPLHF

size: large
V: TRBV29-1
D: -
J: TRBJ2-5
DNA: TGCAGCGTGTGGGGGAAAGAGACCCAGTACTTC
CDR3: CSVWGKETQYF

size: few
V: TRBV6-1
D: -
J: TRBJ1-2
DNA: TGTGCCAGCAGCTTGGGGGGGGATGGCTACACCTTC
CDR3: CASSLGGDGYTF

size: -
V: TRBV7-2
D: TRBD1
J: TRBJ2-7
DNA: TGTGCCAGCAGCTTAGCGGGGGGACAGGGGGCCTACGAGCAGTACTTC
CDR3: CASSLAGGQGAYEQYF

size: -
V: TRBV28
D: -
J: TRBJ1-4
DNA: TGTGCCAGCAGTCCCCGTCGGGATGAAAAACTGTTTTTT
CDR3: CASSPRRDEKLFF

size: medium-sized
V: TRBV6-5
D: -
J: TRBJ2-7
DNA: TGTGCCAGCAGTTACGAGGCAGGGGGGTCCTACGAGCAGTACTTC
CDR3: CASSYEAGGSYEQYF

size: -
V: TRBV28
D: TRBD1
J: TRBJ1-1
DNA: TGTGCCAGCAGGGAGACCTCAGACAGGGCGAACACTGAAGCTTTCTTT
CDR3: CASRETSDRANTEAFF

size: few
V: TRBV4-3
D: -
J: TRBJ1-1
DNA: TGCGCCAGCAGCCAATTCTACGCGATGAACACTGAAGCTTTCTTT
CDR3: CASSQFYAMNTEAFF